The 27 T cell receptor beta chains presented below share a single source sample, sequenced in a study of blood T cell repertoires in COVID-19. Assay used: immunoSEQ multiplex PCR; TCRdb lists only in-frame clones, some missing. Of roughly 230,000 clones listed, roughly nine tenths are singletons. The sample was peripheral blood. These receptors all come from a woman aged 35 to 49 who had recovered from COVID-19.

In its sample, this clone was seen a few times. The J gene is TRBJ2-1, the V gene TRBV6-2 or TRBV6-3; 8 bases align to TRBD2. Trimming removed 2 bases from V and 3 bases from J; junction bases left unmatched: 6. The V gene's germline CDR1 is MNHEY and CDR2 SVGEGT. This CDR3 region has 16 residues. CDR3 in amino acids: CASSYEGGRIYNEQFF. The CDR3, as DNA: TGTGCCAGCAGTTACGAAGGCGGGAGGATCTACAATGAGCAGTTCTTC.

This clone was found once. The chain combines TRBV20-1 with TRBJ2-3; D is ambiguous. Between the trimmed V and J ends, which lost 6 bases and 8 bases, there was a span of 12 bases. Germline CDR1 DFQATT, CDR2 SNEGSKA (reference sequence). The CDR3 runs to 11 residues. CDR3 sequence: CSAPLGVTQYF. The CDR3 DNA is TGCAGTGCCCCTCTAGGTGTTACGCAGTATTTT.

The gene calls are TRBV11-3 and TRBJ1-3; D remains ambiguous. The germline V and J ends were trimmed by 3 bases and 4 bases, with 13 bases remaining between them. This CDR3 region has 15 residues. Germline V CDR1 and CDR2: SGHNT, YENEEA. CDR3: CASSFTATGGNTIYF. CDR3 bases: TGTGCCAGCAGCTTTACAGCTACGGGGGGAAACACCATATATTTT. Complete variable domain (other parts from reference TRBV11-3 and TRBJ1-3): EAGVVQSPRYKIIEKKQPVAFWCNPISGHNTLYWYLQNLGQGPELLIRYENEEAVDDSQLPKDRFSAERLKGVDSTLKIQPAELGDSAVYLCASSFTATGGNTIYFGEGSWLTVV.

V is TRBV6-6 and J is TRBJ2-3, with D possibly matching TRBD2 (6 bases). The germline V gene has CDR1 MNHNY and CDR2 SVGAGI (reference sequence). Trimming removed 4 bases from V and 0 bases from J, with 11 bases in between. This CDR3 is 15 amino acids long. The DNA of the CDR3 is TGTGCCAGCAGTTTATTAGCGGAAAGCACAGATACGCAGTATTTT. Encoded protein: CASSLLAESTDTQYF.

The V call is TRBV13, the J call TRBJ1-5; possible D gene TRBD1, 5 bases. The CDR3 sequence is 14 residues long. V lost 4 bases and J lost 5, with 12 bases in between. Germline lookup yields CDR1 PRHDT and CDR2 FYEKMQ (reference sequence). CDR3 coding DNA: TGTGCCAGCAGCTATGGGGGGGTTCATCAGCCCCAGCATTTT. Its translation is CASSYGGVHQPQHF.

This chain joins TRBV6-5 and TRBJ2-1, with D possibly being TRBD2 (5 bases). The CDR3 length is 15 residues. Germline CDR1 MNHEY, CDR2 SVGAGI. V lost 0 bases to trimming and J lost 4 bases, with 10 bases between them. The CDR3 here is CASSYSNPGYNEQFF. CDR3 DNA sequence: TGTGCCAGCAGTTACTCGAATCCGGGGTACAATGAGCAGTTCTTC.

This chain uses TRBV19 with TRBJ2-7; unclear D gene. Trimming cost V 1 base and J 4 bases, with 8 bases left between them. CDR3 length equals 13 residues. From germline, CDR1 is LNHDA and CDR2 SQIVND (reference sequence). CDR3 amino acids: CASSIGADYEQYV. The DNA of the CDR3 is TGTGCCAGTAGTATAGGAGCCGATTACGAGCAGTACGTC.

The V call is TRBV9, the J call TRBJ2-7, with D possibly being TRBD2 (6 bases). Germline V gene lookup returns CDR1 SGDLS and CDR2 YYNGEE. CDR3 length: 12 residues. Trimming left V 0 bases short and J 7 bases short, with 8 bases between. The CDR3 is CASSVAEGEQYF. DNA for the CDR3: TGTGCCAGCAGCGTAGCGGAGGGAGAGCAGTACTTC.

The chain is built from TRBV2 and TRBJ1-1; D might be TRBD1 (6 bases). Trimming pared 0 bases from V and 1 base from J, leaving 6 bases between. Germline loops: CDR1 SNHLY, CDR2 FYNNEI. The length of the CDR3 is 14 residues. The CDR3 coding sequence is TGTGCCAGCAGTGAAGCGACAGGGAACACTGAAGCTTTCTTT. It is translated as CASSEATGNTEAFF. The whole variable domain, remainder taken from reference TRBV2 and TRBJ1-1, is EPEVTQTPSHQVTQMGQEVILRCVPISNHLYFYWYRQILGQKVEFLVSFYNNEISEKSEIFDDQFSVERPDGSNFTLKIRSTKLEDSAMYFCASSEATGNTEAFFGQGTRLTVV.

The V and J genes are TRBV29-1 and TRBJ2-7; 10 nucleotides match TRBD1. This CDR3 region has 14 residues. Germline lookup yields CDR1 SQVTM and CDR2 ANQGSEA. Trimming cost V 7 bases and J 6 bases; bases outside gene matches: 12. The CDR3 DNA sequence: TGCAGCGCCCGGACAGGGGGAAATTCGGGCGAGCAGTACTTC. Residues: CSARTGGNSGEQYF.

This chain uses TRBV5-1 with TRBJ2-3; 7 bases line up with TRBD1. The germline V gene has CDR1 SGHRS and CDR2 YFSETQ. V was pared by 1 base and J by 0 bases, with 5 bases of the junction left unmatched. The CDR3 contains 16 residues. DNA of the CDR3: TGCGCCAGCAGCTTGCTGGGACAGTCGAGCACAGATACGCAGTATTTT. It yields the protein CASSLLGQSSTDTQYF.

CDR3 sequence (DNA): TGTGCCAGCAGCTCCAGGATGAACACTGAAGCTTTCTTT. It encodes CASSSRMNTEAFF. V is TRBV9 and J is TRBJ1-1; D is undetermined. V was trimmed by 4 bases and J by 0 bases, leaving 7 bases between them. Germline V CDR1 and CDR2: SGDLS, YYNGEE. This CDR3 contains 13 residues.

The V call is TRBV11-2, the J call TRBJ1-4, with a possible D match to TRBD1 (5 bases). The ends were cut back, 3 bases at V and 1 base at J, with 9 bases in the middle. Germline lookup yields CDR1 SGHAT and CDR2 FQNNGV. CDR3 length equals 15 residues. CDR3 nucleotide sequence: TGTGCCAGCAGCTTTAACAGGCTAACTAATGAAAAACTGTTTTTT. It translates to CASSFNRLTNEKLFF. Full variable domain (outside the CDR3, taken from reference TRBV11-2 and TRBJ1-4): EAGVAQSPRYKIIEKRQSVAFWCNPISGHATLYWYQQILGQGPKLLIQFQNNGVVDDSQLPKDRFSAERLKGVDSTLKIQPAKLEDSAVYLCASSFNRLTNEKLFFGSGTQLSVL.

CDR3 sequence: CASSLDATGRTEAFF. CDR3 DNA: TGCGCCAGCAGCTTGGACGCGACAGGGCGCACTGAAGCTTTCTTT. The chain uses TRBV5-1 and TRBJ1-1; 7 bases fit TRBD1. Per germline, CDR1 SGHRS and CDR2 YFSETQ. The V and J ends lost 0 bases and 4 bases, in that order; junction bases with no gene match: 6. This CDR3 comprises 15 residues.

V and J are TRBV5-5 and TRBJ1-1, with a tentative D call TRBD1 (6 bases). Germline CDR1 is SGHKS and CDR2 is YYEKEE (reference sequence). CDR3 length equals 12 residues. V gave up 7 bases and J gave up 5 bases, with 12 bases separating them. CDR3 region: CASGEGETEAFF. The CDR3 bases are TGTGCCAGCGGAGAGGGGGAAACTGAAGCTTTCTTT.

CDR3 sequence reads: CASSPTTGVEAFF. CDR3 in DNA: TGTGCCAGCAGCCCGACGACAGGGGTTGAAGCTTTCTTT. The rearrangement joins TRBV9 to TRBJ1-1; TRBD1 matches 8 bases. The CDR3 loop spans 13 amino acids. Looked up from germline, CDR1 is SGDLS and CDR2 is YYNGEE. The V gene end was trimmed by 4 bases and the J gene end by 7 bases; junction bases not matched to a gene: 6. The full variable domain, rest sourced from reference TRBV9 and TRBJ1-1, is DSGVTQTPKHLITATGQRVTLRCSPRSGDLSVYWYQQSLDQGLQFLIQYYNGEERAKGNILERFSAQQFPDLHSELNLSSLELGDSALYFCASSPTTGVEAFFGQGTRLTVV.

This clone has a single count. CDR3 nucleotides: TGTGCCAGCAGCGTAGCGGGTGGAGAGGAAGCTTTCTTT. Its translation is CASSVAGGEEAFF. The genes are TRBV9 and TRBJ1-1; D not certain. The germline V and J ends were trimmed by 0 bases and 8 bases, with 11 bases remaining between them. Germline V CDR1 and CDR2: SGDLS, YYNGEE. This CDR3 contains 13 residues. The variable domain in full, with the rest retrieved from reference TRBV9 and TRBJ1-1, is DSGVTQTPKHLITATGQRVTLRCSPRSGDLSVYWYQQSLDQGLQFLIQYYNGEERAKGNILERFSAQQFPDLHSELNLSSLELGDSALYFCASSVAGGEEAFFGQGTRLTVV.

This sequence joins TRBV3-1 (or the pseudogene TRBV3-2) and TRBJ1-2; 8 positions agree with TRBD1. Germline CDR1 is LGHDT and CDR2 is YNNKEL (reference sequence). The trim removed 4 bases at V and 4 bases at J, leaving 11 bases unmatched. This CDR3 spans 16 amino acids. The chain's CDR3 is CASSLSTTGVFYGYTF. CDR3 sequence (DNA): TGTGCCAGCAGCCTCTCGACGACAGGGGTCTTCTATGGCTACACCTTC.

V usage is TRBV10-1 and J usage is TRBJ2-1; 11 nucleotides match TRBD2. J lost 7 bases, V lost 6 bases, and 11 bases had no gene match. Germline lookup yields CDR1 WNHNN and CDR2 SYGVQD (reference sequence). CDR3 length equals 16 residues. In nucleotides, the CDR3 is TGCGCCAGCAGCTCCACTAGCGGGAGTTCCTGGAATGAGCAGTTCTTC. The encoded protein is CASSSTSGSSWNEQFF.

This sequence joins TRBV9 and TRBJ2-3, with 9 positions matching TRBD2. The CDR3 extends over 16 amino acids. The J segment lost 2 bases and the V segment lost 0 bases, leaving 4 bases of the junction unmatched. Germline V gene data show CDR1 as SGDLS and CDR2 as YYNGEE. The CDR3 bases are TGTGCCAGCAGCGTAGGGGTAGCGGGAGTCACAGATACGCAGTATTTT. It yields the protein CASSVGVAGVTDTQYF. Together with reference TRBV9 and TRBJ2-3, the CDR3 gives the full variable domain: DSGVTQTPKHLITATGQRVTLRCSPRSGDLSVYWYQQSLDQGLQFLIQYYNGEERAKGNILERFSAQQFPDLHSELNLSSLELGDSALYFCASSVGVAGVTDTQYFGPGTRLTVL.

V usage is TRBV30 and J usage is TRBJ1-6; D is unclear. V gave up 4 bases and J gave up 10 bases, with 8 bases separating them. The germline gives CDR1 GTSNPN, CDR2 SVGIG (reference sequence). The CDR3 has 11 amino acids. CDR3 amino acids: CAWNDGSPLHF. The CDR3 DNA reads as TGTGCCTGGAATGACGGGTCACCCCTCCACTTT.

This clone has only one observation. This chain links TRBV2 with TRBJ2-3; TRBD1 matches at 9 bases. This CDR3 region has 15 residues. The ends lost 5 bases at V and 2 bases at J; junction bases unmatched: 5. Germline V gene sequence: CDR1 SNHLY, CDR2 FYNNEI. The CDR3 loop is CASSTQGAHTDTQYF. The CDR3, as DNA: TGTGCCAGCAGTACACAGGGGGCCCACACAGATACGCAGTATTTT.

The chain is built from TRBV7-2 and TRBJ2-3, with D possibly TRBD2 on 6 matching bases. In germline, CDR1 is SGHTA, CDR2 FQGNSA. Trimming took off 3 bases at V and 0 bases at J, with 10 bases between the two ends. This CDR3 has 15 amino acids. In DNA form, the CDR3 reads TGTGCCAGCAGCTTCTCAGGAGGGAGCACAGATACGCAGTATTTT. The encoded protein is CASSFSGGSTDTQYF.

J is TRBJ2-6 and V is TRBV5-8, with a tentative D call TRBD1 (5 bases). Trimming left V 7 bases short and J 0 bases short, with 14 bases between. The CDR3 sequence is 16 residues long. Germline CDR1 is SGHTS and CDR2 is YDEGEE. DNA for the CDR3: TGTGCCAGCTCCTTATTCCAGGGCTCTGGGGCCAACGTCCTGACTTTC. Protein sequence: CASSLFQGSGANVLTF.

CDR3 nucleotide sequence: TGTGCCACCAGCAGAGATCAGGGGGGTACGGGGTACTTC. Its protein is CATSRDQGGTGYF. The chain is built from TRBV15 and TRBJ2-4, with a weak D call TRBD1 (7 bases). V was pared by 0 bases and J by 15 bases, with 15 bases between. Germline CDR1 LNHNV, CDR2 YYDKDF (reference sequence). CDR3 size: 13 residues.

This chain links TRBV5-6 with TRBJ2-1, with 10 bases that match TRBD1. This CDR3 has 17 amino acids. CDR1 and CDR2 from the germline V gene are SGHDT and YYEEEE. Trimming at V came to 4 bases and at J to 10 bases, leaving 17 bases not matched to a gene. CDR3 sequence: CASSHNRDRGFWGEQFF. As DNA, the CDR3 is TGTGCCAGCAGCCACAACCGGGACAGGGGTTTTTGGGGCGAGCAGTTCTTC.

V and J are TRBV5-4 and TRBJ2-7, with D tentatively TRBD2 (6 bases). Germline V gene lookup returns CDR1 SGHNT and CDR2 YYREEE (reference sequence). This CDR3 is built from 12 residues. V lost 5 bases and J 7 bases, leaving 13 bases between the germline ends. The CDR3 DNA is TGTGCCAGCAGATTCAGTGGAGGGGAGCAGTACTTC. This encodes CASRFSGGEQYF.